This T cell receptor beta chain comes out of a study of blood T cell repertoires in COVID-19. Study-level information: COVID-19 samples collected from the United States, Italy and Spain covered acute and convalescent phases. The analysed material was cDNA or gDNA that came from T cells, B-cell-depleted T cells, or PBMCs.

V gave up 5 bases and J gave up 0 bases; unmatched junction bases: 6. CDR1 is LNHDA, CDR2 SQIVND, per germline (reference sequence). CDR3 size: 15 residues. Produced via immunoSEQ multiplex PCR; TCRdb's table is partial and in-frame only. The sample holds approximately 22,000 clones; 75% to 90% are singletons and the top ten take roughly 8.9%. What was sequenced was peripheral blood. This receptor was identified in a human donor in a cohort sampled during active COVID-19. The V and J genes are TRBV19 and TRBJ1-1; 7 bases match TRBD1. CDR3 in DNA: TGTGCCAGTAGTGCTCCGGGACAGCTGAACACTGAAGCTTTCTTT. As protein: CASSAPGQLNTEAFF.